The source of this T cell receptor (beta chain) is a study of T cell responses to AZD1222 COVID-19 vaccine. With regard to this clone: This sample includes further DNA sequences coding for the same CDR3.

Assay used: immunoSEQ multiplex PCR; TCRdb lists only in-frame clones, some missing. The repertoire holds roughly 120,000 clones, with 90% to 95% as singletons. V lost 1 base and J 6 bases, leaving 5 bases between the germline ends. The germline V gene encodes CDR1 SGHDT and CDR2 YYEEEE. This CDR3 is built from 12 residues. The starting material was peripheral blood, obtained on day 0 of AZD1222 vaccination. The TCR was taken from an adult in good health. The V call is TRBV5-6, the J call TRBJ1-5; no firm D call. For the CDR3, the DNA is TGTGCCAGCAGCTTGAGCGGTCAGCCCCAGCATTTT. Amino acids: CASSLSGQPQHF.